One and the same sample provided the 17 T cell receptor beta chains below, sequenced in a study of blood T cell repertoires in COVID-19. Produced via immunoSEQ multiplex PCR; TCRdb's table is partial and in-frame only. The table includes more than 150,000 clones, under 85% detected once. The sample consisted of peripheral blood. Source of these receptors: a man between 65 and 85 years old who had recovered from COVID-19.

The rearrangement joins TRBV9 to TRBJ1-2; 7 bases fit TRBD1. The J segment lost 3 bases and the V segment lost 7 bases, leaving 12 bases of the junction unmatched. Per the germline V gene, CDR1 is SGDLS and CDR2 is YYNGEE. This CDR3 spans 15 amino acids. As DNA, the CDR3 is TGTGCCAGCCGACAAGATAGGGGGCTAGACTATGGCTACACCTTC. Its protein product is CASRQDRGLDYGYTF.

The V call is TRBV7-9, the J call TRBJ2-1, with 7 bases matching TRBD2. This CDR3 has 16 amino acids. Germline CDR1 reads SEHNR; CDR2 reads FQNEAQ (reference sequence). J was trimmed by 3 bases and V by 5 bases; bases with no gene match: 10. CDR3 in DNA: TGTGCCAGCAGCCCCCTATGGTCTAGCGGCTACAATGAGCAGTTCTTC. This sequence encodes CASSPLWSSGYNEQFF.

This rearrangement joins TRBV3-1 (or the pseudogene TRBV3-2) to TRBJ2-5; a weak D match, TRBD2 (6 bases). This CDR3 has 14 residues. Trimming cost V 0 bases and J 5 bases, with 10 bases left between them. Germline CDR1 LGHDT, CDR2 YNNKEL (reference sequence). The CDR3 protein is CASSQDRRVETQYF. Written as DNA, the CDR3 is TGTGCCAGCAGCCAAGATAGGAGGGTTGAGACCCAGTACTTC.

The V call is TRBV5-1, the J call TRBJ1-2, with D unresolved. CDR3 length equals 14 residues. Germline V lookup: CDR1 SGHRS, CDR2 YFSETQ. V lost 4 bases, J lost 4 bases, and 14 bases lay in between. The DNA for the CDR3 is TGCGCCAGCAGCCCAGGTGGAGGGAGCTATGGCTACACCTTC. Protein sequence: CASSPGGGSYGYTF.

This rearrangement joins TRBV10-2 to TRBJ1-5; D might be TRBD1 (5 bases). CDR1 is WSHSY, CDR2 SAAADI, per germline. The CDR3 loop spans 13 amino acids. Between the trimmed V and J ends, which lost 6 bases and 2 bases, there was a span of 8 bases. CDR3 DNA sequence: TGCGCCAGCAGGGGGCAGGGCAATCAGCCCCAGCATTTT. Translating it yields CASRGQGNQPQHF.

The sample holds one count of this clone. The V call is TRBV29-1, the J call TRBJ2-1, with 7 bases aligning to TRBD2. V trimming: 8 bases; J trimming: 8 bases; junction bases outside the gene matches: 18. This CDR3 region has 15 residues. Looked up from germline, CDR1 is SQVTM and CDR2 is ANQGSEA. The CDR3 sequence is CSFAPGGGSWDEQFF. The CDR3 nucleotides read TGCAGCTTCGCCCCCGGAGGCGGGAGTTGGGATGAGCAGTTCTTC.

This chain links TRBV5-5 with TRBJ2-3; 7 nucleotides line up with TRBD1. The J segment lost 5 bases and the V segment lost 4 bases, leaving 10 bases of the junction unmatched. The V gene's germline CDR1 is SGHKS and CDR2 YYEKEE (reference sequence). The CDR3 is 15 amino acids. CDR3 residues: CASSPQTGQGDTQYF. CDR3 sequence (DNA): TGTGCCAGCAGCCCCCAGACAGGGCAGGGAGATACGCAGTATTTT.

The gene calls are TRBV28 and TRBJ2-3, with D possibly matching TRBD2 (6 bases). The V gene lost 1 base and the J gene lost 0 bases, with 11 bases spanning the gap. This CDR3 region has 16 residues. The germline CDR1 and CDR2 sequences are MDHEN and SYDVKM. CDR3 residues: CASSLLADTSTDTQYF. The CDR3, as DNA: TGTGCCAGCAGTTTATTAGCGGACACTAGCACAGATACGCAGTATTTT.

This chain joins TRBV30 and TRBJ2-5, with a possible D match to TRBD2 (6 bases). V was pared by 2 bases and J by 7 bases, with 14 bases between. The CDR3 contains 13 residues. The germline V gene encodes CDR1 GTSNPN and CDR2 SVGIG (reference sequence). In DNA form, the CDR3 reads TGTGCCTGGAGTACCTCGGCCGGGGGGACCCAGTACTTC. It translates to CAWSTSAGGTQYF.

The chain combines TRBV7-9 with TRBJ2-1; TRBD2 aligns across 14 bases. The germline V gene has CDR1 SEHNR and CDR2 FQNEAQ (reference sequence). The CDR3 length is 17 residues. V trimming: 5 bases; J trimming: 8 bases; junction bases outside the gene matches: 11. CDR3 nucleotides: TGTGCCAGCAGCGGAAACCCGGGACTAGCGGGAGCTTATGAGCAGTTCTTC. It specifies CASSGNPGLAGAYEQFF. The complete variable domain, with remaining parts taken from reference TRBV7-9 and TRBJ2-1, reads DTGVSQNPRHKITKRGQNVTFRCDPISEHNRLYWYRQTLGQGPEFLTYFQNEAQLEKSRLLSDRFSAERPKGSFSTLEIQRTEQGDSAMYLCASSGNPGLAGAYEQFFGPGTRLTVL.

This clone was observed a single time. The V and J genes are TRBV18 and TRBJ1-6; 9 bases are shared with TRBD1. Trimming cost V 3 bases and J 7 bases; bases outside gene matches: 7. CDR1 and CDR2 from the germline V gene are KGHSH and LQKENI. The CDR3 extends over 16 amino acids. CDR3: CASSPQPGTGNSPLHF. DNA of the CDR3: TGTGCCAGCTCACCCCAGCCCGGGACAGGGAATTCACCCCTCCACTTT.

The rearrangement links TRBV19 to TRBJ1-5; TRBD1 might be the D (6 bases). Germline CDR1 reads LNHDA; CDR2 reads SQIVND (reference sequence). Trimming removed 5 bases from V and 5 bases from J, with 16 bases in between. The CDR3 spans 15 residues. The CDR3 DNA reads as TGTGCCAGTAGTTTAATTCAGGGGAGGGATCAGCCCCAGCATTTT. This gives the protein CASSLIQGRDQPQHF.

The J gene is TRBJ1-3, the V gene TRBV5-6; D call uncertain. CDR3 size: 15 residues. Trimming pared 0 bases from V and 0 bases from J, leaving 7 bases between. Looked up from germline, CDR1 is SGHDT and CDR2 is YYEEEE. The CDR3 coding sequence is TGTGCCAGCAGCTTGGATTGGGCCTCTGGAAACACCATATATTTT. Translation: CASSLDWASGNTIYF.

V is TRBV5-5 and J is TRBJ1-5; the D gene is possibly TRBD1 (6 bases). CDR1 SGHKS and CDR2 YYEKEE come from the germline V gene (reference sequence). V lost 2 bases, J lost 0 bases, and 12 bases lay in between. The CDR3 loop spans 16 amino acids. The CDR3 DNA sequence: TGTGCCAGCAGCTTAGGGGGTAGACGTAGCAATCAGCCCCAGCATTTT. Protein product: CASSLGGRRSNQPQHF.

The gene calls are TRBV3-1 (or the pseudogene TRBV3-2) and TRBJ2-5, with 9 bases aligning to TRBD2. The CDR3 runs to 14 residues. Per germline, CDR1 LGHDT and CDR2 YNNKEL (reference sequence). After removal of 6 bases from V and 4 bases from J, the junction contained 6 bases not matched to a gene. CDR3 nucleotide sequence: TGTGCCAGCAGTGGCGGACTAGCGTCAGAGACCCAGTACTTC. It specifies CASSGGLASETQYF.

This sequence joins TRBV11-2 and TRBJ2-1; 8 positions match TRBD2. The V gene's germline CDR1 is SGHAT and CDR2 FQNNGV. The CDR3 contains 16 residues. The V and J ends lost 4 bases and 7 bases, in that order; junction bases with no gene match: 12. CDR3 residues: CASSSRMSGSENEQFF. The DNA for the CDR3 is TGTGCCAGCAGCTCAAGAATGAGCGGGAGCGAAAATGAGCAGTTCTTC.

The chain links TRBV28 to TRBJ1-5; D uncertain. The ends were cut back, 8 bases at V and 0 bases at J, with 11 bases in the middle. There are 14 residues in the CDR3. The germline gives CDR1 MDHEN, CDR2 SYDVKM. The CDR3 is CASYRVYSNQPQHF. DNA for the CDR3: TGTGCCAGCTATCGGGTCTATAGCAATCAGCCCCAGCATTTT.